This T cell receptor (beta chain) was sequenced for a study of cytomegalovirus exposure and HLA in healthy donors (TCRdb year 2017). At the level of the whole study: According to an earlier analysis of several hundred of the donors, roughly 180 million T cells yielded 120 million or so unique TCR beta sequences and about 280 Gb of sequence data. Of the 350 to 400 genotyped donors, roughly 85% fell in the genetic ancestry cluster associated with self-reported Caucasian donors. The study aimed to test whether cataloging public T cell receptors could reveal signatures of past pathogen exposure. A later analysis re-examined previously published TCR beta repertoires from roughly 650 donors and added high-resolution HLA genotyping to investigate patterns of TCR occurrence. Besides the first cohort of some 670 subjects, a separate validation cohort made up of over 100 different subjects was used. Typing coverage differed by locus: A, B, C, DRB1 and DQB1 were typed in roughly 620-640 donors, DQA1 in 500 to 550, DPA1 in 600 to 610, and DPB1 in around 440. Both class I and class II loci were covered by HLA typing, at four-digit resolution. All discovery cohort repertoires had been generated on a single sequencing platform. The T cell repertoires of some 670 subjects were profiled by immunosequencing and related to cytomegalovirus serostatus. The study combined high-throughput TCR immunosequencing, statistical association of individual TCRs with disease status, and machine learning to predict cytomegalovirus infection status. Rather than drawing on any new phenotypic data, the later analysis identified candidate immune exposures from TCR beta sequences and the way those sequences occurred across donors. Because of strong linkage in the cohort, roughly five DR-DQ haplotypes were treated as single units for association and clustering. On average, roughly 250,000 unique TCR beta nucleotide sequences were sequenced per donor among roughly 430 genotyped donors of the cohort, with 15% to 20% of those sequences being non-productive. Roughly 300 gigabases of sequencing data and 80 million or so unique TCR sequences were included in an early release covering 550 to 800 HLA-typed donors. Genome-wide SNP genotypes for about 65% of the 666 donors were used in a later genetic analysis, which treated that subset as a discovery cohort. Donor age, sex, ethnicity and CMV serostatus were compiled together with the repertoire data. To decide whether each TCR beta V gene segment behaved as functional or pseudogenic, an earlier analysis of several hundred of the donors relied on high-throughput TCR beta sequencing.

This clone has more than one count but fewer than ten. The antigen this receptor binds is unknown. No much larger clone is present one base from it, and per-base qualities are unavailable. The cohort consisted of 650 to 700 healthy bone marrow donors. At the time of sampling, every cohort member was nominally healthy, though immune exposures that went unrecorded were likely present. The donor tested CMV seropositive and was one of the 289 seropositive cohort members. A peripheral blood sample was provided by each donor, and peripheral blood mononuclear cells were used for TCR beta sequencing. The Qiagen DNeasy Blood Extraction Kit was used to extract genomic DNA from the blood cell samples. CDR1 MGHRA and CDR2 YSYEKL were looked up in the germline V gene. The junction carries 10 bases between V and J, which are trimmed by 0 bases and 5 bases respectively. Measured from the cysteine to the phenylalanine, the CDR3 is 14 residues long. Only the CDR3 part of the read is kept: 42 bases, read in frame from the first base.

Library creation used the immunoSEQ multiplex PCR assay. A mixture of 60 forward primers for TCR Vbeta segments and 13 reverse primers for TCR Jbeta segments was used in the multiplex PCR. The CDR3 region of rearranged TCR beta genes was amplified from genomic DNA with a multiplex PCR assay. The Illumina HiSeq System was used to sequence the amplified TCR beta libraries as 87-base-pair reads. As for the authors' bioinformatics: Across the roughly 670 repertoires, a later analysis counted some 80 million unique TCR beta chains, roughly 11 million of which were shared by at least two donors. A nearest-neighbor algorithm error-corrected the raw reads and collapsed the reads into unique sequences, merging closely related sequences to remove PCR and sequencing errors. V, D and J gene segments were assigned by aligning CDR3 sequences to IMGT reference sequences. For a sequence to be retained, a match of at least six nucleotides to both a V gene segment and a J gene segment was required. Rearrangements were classified as productive when the CDR3 lacked stop codons and remained in frame with V and J, and all other rearrangements were classified as non-productive. CDR3 was defined by IMGT convention, running from the second conserved V-encoded cysteine to the conserved J-encoded phenylalanine. The earlier analysis of about 610 of the donors excluded any sequence lacking an unambiguous match to a single V gene segment. An earlier analysis of under 750 of the donors called V segments functional above 56.7% productive rearrangements and segregating when the between-donor standard deviation exceeded 5%. A statistical classification framework was built for diagnosing cytomegalovirus status from the catalog of TCR beta chain sequences. In a later analysis, V and J genes were assigned by comparing TCR nucleotide sequences against IMGT/GENE-DB human TR gene sequences. The TCRdist pipeline was used in a later analysis to assign CDR3 sequences and most-parsimonious VDJ recombination scenarios. In a later analysis, each TCR beta chain was defined by its CDR3 amino acid sequence together with its V-gene family, and reads lacking a unique V-gene family were excluded. In a later analysis, nearly 600 highly shared, low-generation-probability nucleotide sequences were removed to address suspected cross-contamination and a sequencing artifact. A later analysis calculated a clonal expansion index for each public chain from normalized within-repertoire ranks of inferred template counts. Generation probabilities in a later analysis came from a VDJ recombination model fitted to out-of-frame rearrangements, and those results were checked against IGoR. A later analysis scored TCR-TCR, TCR-HLA and TCR-CMV co-occurrence with hypergeometric tests, applying a repertoire-size bias correction to TCR pairs. To estimate false discovery rates, a later analysis permuted the HLA or CMV assignments 20 times. In a later analysis, co-occurring TCRs were grouped with DBSCAN, and TCRdist sequence similarity was added when clustering was performed within HLA-allele-positive subsets. Repertoires with fewer than 30,000 or more than 120,000 public chains were left out of co-occurrence clustering, as were four to six repertoires with anomalous nucleotide sharing. This immuneACCESS table, as held by TCRdb, lists in-frame sequences with V and J called but not all clones. Of the missing ones, under half trace to an unresolved V gene in checked studies; the others have no known cause. V and J calls and clone size follow that table, whereas D and trimming were derived from the DNA. The sample profile shows 100,000 to 120,000 clones; over 70% of them were found once. The ten biggest clones cover around 3.9% of the sample.

What the study reported, not specific to this receptor: Because HLA typing was missing for some donors at each locus, association tests included only the typed subset. The study listed 164 TCR beta chains as associated with cytomegalovirus. Some IMGT-functional V segments, including TRBV6-2 and TRBV6-3, could not be distinguished by the 87-base-pair reads and were therefore excluded. Presence/absence analyses assumed roughly uniform sequencing depth across donors, an assumption that may not hold. The classifier was reported to diagnose cytomegalovirus status with high specificity and sensitivity in both the original and validation cohorts. In a later analysis, around 17,000 TCR beta sequences were associated with specific HLA alleles at a false discovery rate of 0.05. A later analysis found that TCR association rates varied across HLA loci, with DRB1 alleles showing the most associated TCRs and HLA-C alleles the fewest. Most TCR sequences were seen in very few donors, while some public TCRs were found in many individuals. The authors suggested that the approach could potentially be generalized to other disease states and immunological phenotypes. This cohort had only TCR beta chains sequenced, and the lack of alpha or paired-chain data limited which features could be detected. Strong co-occurrence of HLA alleles, especially DR and DQ, made assigning TCR associations to individual alleles difficult. Some 16 rarely observed V segments, including chromosome 9 orphons, were excluded from the earlier analysis of approximately 500 of the donors because counts were too low. Immune exposure information for the cohort was limited to CMV serostatus. In a later analysis, HLA-associated TCR beta chains were found to be more clonally expanded and to have lower generation probabilities than equally common non-associated chains. A later analysis reported that several top co-occurrence clusters appeared linked to parvovirus B19, influenza, CMV and Epstein-Barr virus. Most CMV-associated TCR beta chains appeared to be HLA-restricted in a later analysis, and the HLA associations seemed to be driven largely by CMV exposure. In an earlier analysis of about 600 of the donors, most TCR beta V segments appeared in productive rearrangements about 87% or about 30% of the time, broadly matching IMGT annotations. A cluster of highly shared sequence variants was judged likely to be a technical artifact of the sequencing pipeline. Correlated functional status among segregating V segments might reflect linkage disequilibrium, but an unknown experimental factor could not be ruled out. A later genetic analysis associated a missense DCLRE1C variant with V-gene and J-gene trimming of TCR beta chains, and an independent cohort replicated the association. Compared with the approximately 670-donor mean, donors in an Asian-associated ancestry cluster had fewer N-insertions in productive TCRs, according to a later genetic analysis. A few of the identified cytomegalovirus-associated TCR beta chains were confirmed in vitro to be specific for cytomegalovirus antigens. A further reported finding was that TCR beta sequences accurately predicted the HLA-A and HLA-B alleles for most subjects in the first cohort.

The V and J genes are TRBV4-1 and TRBJ1-1; TRBD1 could be the D gene, as 5 bases match. This clonotype originated in a woman aged 40 to 50 in good health and CMV-seropositive. Sequences were obtained from PBMCs. Here the CDR3 is given as CASSQEVQGTEAFF. Here is the DNA: TGCGCCAGCAGCCAAGAGGTCCAGGGAACTGAAGCTTTCTTT.